These 2 T cell receptor beta chains were all obtained from the same sample, sequenced in a study of OX40 agonist ivuxolimab in advanced cancers. Clones were read by immunoSEQ multiplex PCR, and TCRdb kept only the in-frame ones, dropping some. The repertoire holds 65,000 to 90,000 clones, with 90% as singletons. The sequences come from CD4+ or CD8+ T cells sorted from blood, collected in a trial of the OX40 agonist ivuxolimab. These receptor sequences come from an adult with an advanced solid tumor such as melanoma, head and neck, liver or kidney cancer.

V and J are TRBV30 and TRBJ1-1; no firm D call. This CDR3 spans 13 amino acids. Germline CDR1 is GTSNPN and CDR2 is SVGIG (reference sequence). Between the trimmed V and J ends, which lost 3 bases and 1 base, there was a span of 9 bases. CDR3 in amino acids: CAWRHRGNTEAFF. Written as DNA, the CDR3 is TGTGCCTGGAGACATCGAGGGAACACTGAAGCTTTCTTT.

V usage is TRBV18 and J usage is TRBJ2-7, with TRBD2 matching 8 bases. J lost 5 bases, V lost 6 bases, and 18 bases had no gene match. The CDR3 runs 17 residues. The germline gives CDR1 KGHSH, CDR2 LQKENI. The CDR3 DNA sequence: TGTGCCAGCTCTCCTCGTCCCCCGGGAGGGGATGGTCACGAGCAGTACTTC. It is translated as CASSPRPPGGDGHEQYF.